The 31 T cell receptor beta chains below were found in one sample sequenced in a study of T cell responses to AZD1222 COVID-19 vaccine (dated by TCRdb to about 2021). Preparation of the library involved the immunoSEQ multiplex PCR assay. TCRdb limited this immuneACCESS table to in-frame rearrangements with V and J called. A share of clones is missing; checked studies link under half to unresolved V genes, and the rest is unexplained. In all, the sample holds approximately 100,000 clones, and more than 85% of those were seen once. The ten biggest clones cover 1% to 1.5% of the sample. Reading the label with the study, this specimen's time point is: baseline before first vaccination. Material: peripheral blood, obtained on day 0 of AZD1222 vaccination. These receptors originate from an adult in good health.

The rearrangement uses TRBV5-6 and TRBJ1-2; weak D call: TRBD1 (5 bases). This CDR3 is 11 amino acids long. The germline CDR1 and CDR2 sequences are SGHDT and YYEEEE. Trimming stripped 2 bases from V and 8 bases from J, with 7 bases between. As DNA, the CDR3 is TGTGCCAGCAGCTTTCAGGGCGGCTACACCTTC. Its translation: CASSFQGGYTF.

DNA for the CDR3: TGTGCCAGCAGCCAAGATTTCGGAGCTCAGTATGGCTACACCTTC. This gives the protein CASSQDFGAQYGYTF. The rearrangement uses TRBV3-1 (or the pseudogene TRBV3-2) and TRBJ1-2, with no clear D. V lost 0 bases, J lost 5 bases, and 13 bases lay in between. CDR3 length: 15 amino acids. Germline assignment: CDR1 LGHDT and CDR2 YNNKEL (reference sequence).

This sequence joins TRBV30 and TRBJ1-5, with a possible D match to TRBD1 (5 bases). V dropped 0 bases and J dropped 4 bases, with 13 bases sitting between them. The CDR3 runs to 15 residues. Looked up from germline, CDR1 is GTSNPN and CDR2 is SVGIG (reference sequence). The chain's CDR3 is CAWSVRGTGNQPQHF. DNA of the CDR3: TGTGCCTGGAGTGTACGGGGGACGGGGAATCAGCCCCAGCATTTT.

Turning to this clone: Sequence at one end of the junction differs from germline and may be a read error. This chain connects TRBV6-1 to TRBJ2-7, with 10 bases fitting TRBD2. The CDR3 length is 14 residues. CDR1 and CDR2 from the germline V gene are MNHNS and SASEGT. CDR3 residues: CASTEAGGRYEQYF. The DNA for the CDR3 is TGTGCCAGCACTGAAGCGGGAGGGAGGTACGAGCAGTACTTC.

J is TRBJ1-1 and V is TRBV30; D not certain. Germline V gives CDR1 GTSNPN, CDR2 SVGIG (reference sequence). The CDR3 has 13 amino acids. V was shortened by 1 base and J by 0 bases, with 6 bases between the two germline ends. The CDR3 DNA reads TGTGCCTGGAGTGCTAACATGAACACTGAAGCTTTCTTT. Amino acid sequence: CAWSANMNTEAFF.

The J gene is TRBJ2-5, the V gene TRBV6-5; D may be TRBD2 (5 bases). This CDR3 has 13 residues. Germline V gene data show CDR1 as MNHEY and CDR2 as SVGAGI. The ends were cut back, 5 bases at V and 7 bases at J, with 14 bases in the middle. CDR3 sequence: CASSSTRAGTQYF. CDR3 nucleotides: TGTGCCAGCAGTAGCACACGGGCGGGGACCCAGTACTTC.

The J gene is TRBJ1-1, the V gene TRBV19; 9 nucleotides agree with TRBD1. This CDR3 is built from 15 residues. CDR1 is LNHDA, CDR2 SQIVND, per germline (reference sequence). Trimming cost V 5 bases and J 6 bases; bases outside gene matches: 10. The CDR3 DNA reads TGTGCCAGTAGTCTACGGACAGGGGAGCTTTCTGAAGCTTTCTTT. Its protein product is CASSLRTGELSEAFF.

CDR3 coding DNA: TGTGCCAGTAGGTCCGGGCGGGACAACGCCTACGAGCAGTACTTC. This gives the protein CASRSGRDNAYEQYF. The chain has TRBV19 and TRBJ2-7, with D tentatively TRBD1 or TRBD2 (6 bases each). CDR3 length: 15 amino acids. Germline CDR1 is LNHDA and CDR2 is SQIVND (reference sequence). V shed 6 bases and J shed 2 bases, with 17 bases lying between them.

V usage is TRBV30 and J usage is TRBJ2-2; D uncertain. Trimming pared 4 bases from V and 3 bases from J, leaving 12 bases between. This CDR3 is built from 14 residues. The germline CDR1 and CDR2 sequences are GTSNPN and SVGIG (reference sequence). The CDR3 sequence is CAWNRQADTGELFF. The CDR3 DNA reads as TGTGCCTGGAATAGGCAGGCCGACACCGGGGAGCTGTTTTTT.

The rearrangement joins TRBV28 to TRBJ2-5; D gene uncertain. V shed 4 bases and J shed 5 bases, with 11 bases lying between them. Per germline, CDR1 MDHEN and CDR2 SYDVKM. The CDR3 length is 13 residues. The CDR3 DNA reads as TGTGCCAGCAGTTCCTTTAGTCGGGAGACCCAGTACTTC. As protein: CASSSFSRETQYF.

This chain uses TRBV19 with TRBJ2-7; 14 nucleotides match TRBD2. The V and J ends lost 5 bases and 3 bases, in that order; junction bases with no gene match: 9. Germline V lookup: CDR1 LNHDA, CDR2 SQIVND (reference sequence). This CDR3 is 17 amino acids long. CDR3 sequence reads: CASSASGTSGGFYEQYF. The CDR3 bases are TGTGCCAGTAGTGCGTCCGGGACTAGCGGGGGTTTCTACGAGCAGTACTTC.

V and J are TRBV2 and TRBJ1-2, with D perhaps matching TRBD1 (6 bases). CDR3 length: 13 amino acids. Deletions cut 8 bases from V and 8 bases from J, with 18 bases between. The germline V gene has CDR1 SNHLY and CDR2 FYNNEI. CDR3: CASPGGPRTGYTF. The CDR3 nucleotides read TGTGCCAGCCCTGGGGGCCCGCGGACCGGCTACACCTTC.

The chain links TRBV5-1 to TRBJ2-2; TRBD2 matches 8 bases. The CDR3 has 16 amino acids. The V and J ends lost 0 bases and 5 bases, in that order; junction bases with no gene match: 6. In germline, CDR1 is SGHRS, CDR2 YFSETQ. CDR3 nucleotide sequence: TGCGCCAGCAGCTTGGCCCTAGCGGGTCGGACCGGGGAGCTGTTTTTT. Translated, it gives CASSLALAGRTGELFF. Supplemented by reference TRBV5-1 and TRBJ2-2, the full variable domain reads KAGVTQTPRYLIKTRGQQVTLSCSPISGHRSVSWYQQTPGQGLQFLFEYFSETQRNKGNFPGRFSGRQFSNSRSEMNVSTLELGDSALYLCASSLALAGRTGELFFGEGSRLTVL.

The chain is built from TRBV15 and TRBJ2-7; TRBD1 matches at 9 bases. Germline V gives CDR1 LNHNV, CDR2 YYDKDF (reference sequence). CDR3 length: 16 amino acids. J gave up 7 bases and V 1 base, and 11 bases lay outside the gene matches. The CDR3 region has the DNA TGTGCCACCAGCAGAGGCCCGGGACAGGGCACCTCAGAGCAGTACTTC. Protein: CATSRGPGQGTSEQYF.

This CDR3 is CASSSPGTGEGDEQFF. The CDR3 region has the DNA TGTGCCAGCAGCTCGCCCGGGACAGGGGAAGGAGATGAGCAGTTCTTC. The rearrangement joins TRBV3-1 (or the pseudogene TRBV3-2) to TRBJ2-1; TRBD1 aligns across 10 bases. Per the germline V gene, CDR1 is LGHDT and CDR2 is YNNKEL (reference sequence). The V segment lost 5 bases and the J segment 8 bases; nucleotides outside the gene matches: 12. The length of the CDR3 is 16 residues.

J is TRBJ2-2 and V is TRBV4-3; D remains ambiguous. Trimming removed 0 bases from V and 6 bases from J, with 14 bases in between. The germline V gene encodes CDR1 LGHNA and CDR2 YSLEER. This CDR3 spans 16 amino acids. In nucleotides, the CDR3 is TGCGCCAGCAGCCAAGATCGCCTCCATGGTCCCGGGGAGCTGTTTTTT. Translating it yields CASSQDRLHGPGELFF.

As DNA, the CDR3 is TGTGCCAGTAGGAGCCAAGAACAGGGGGCTTCCTACGAGCAGTACTTC. It yields the protein CASRSQEQGASYEQYF. The V call is TRBV19, the J call TRBJ2-7; 9 positions agree with TRBD1. Germline CDR1 and CDR2: LNHDA and SQIVND (reference sequence). V lost 6 bases, J lost 1 base, and 10 bases stayed unmatched. This CDR3 comprises 16 residues.

This clone has a single count. The gene calls are TRBV24-1 and TRBJ1-4, with 7 bases identical to TRBD1. Germline values: CDR1 KGHDR, CDR2 SFDVKD. The CDR3 has 16 residues. Unmatched junction bases numbered 6, after V lost 0 bases and J lost 6 bases. The CDR3 is CATSDLQDREDEKLFF. The CDR3 DNA reads TGTGCCACCAGTGATTTGCAAGACAGGGAAGATGAAAAACTGTTTTTT.

The chain links TRBV18 to TRBJ1-1; D remains ambiguous. The germline V gene has CDR1 KGHSH and CDR2 LQKENI. CDR3 length: 14 amino acids. V lost 3 bases and J lost 1, with 9 bases in between. CDR3 region: CASSPARENTEAFF. CDR3 sequence (DNA): TGTGCCAGCTCACCTGCTAGAGAGAACACTGAAGCTTTCTTT.

This sequence joins TRBV5-1 and TRBJ2-5, with D unresolved. In germline, CDR1 is SGHRS, CDR2 YFSETQ. This CDR3 is 14 amino acids long. Trimming stripped 4 bases from V and 1 base from J, with 11 bases between. The CDR3 DNA reads TGCGCCAGCAGCGGTATGGGCAGCCAAGAGACCCAGTACTTC. Translated, it gives CASSGMGSQETQYF.

This clone is a singleton in its sample. The V gene is TRBV24-1, the J gene TRBJ2-2, with D uncertain. This CDR3 contains 17 residues. Between the trimmed V and J ends, which lost 3 bases and 6 bases, there was a span of 19 bases. CDR1 KGHDR and CDR2 SFDVKD come from the germline V gene. The CDR3 DNA reads TGTGCCACCAGTGATATTAGTAGTGAAACAAGGGCCGGGGAGCTGTTTTTT. Its translation: CATSDISSETRAGELFF.

The rearrangement joins TRBV7-2 to TRBJ2-7; the D gene is possibly TRBD1 (5 bases). This CDR3 has 14 residues. V gave up 1 base and J gave up 8 bases, with 15 bases separating them. Germline V gene data show CDR1 as SGHTA and CDR2 as FQGNSA. The CDR3 DNA reads as TGTGCCAGCAGCTTAGGACAGATTTTTACGAAGCAGTACTTC. Encoded protein: CASSLGQIFTKQYF.

The sample holds one count of this clone. The CDR3 region has the DNA TGTGCCACCAGCAGAGATCTCGGGGGCAATCAGCCCCAGCATTTT. Translated: CATSRDLGGNQPQHF. The chain employs TRBV15 and TRBJ1-5, with D hard to call. The CDR3 is 15 residues long. Trimming removed 0 bases from V and 2 bases from J, with 8 bases in between. The germline gives CDR1 LNHNV, CDR2 YYDKDF (reference sequence).

The rearrangement links TRBV14 to TRBJ2-1; 8 positions agree with TRBD1. There are 14 residues in the CDR3. The trim removed 5 bases at V and 6 bases at J, leaving 6 bases unmatched. Germline V gene data show CDR1 as SGHDN and CDR2 as FVKESK. For the CDR3, the DNA is TGTGCCAGCAGCGGCACGACAGGGGTCAATGAGCAGTTCTTC. This encodes CASSGTTGVNEQFF.

The J gene is TRBJ1-3, the V gene TRBV18; no reliable D call. There are 17 residues in the CDR3. CDR1 is KGHSH, CDR2 LQKENI, per germline. V lost 5 bases to trimming and J lost 2 bases, with 19 bases between them. The CDR3 region has the DNA TGTGCCAGCTCATTCACCATGACATCCGGCCCTGGAAACACCATATATTTT. This sequence encodes CASSFTMTSGPGNTIYF.

The chain employs TRBV27 and TRBJ1-6; possible D gene TRBD1, 6 bases. The germline CDR1 and CDR2 sequences are MNHEY and SMNVEV (reference sequence). The CDR3 consists of 14 residues. Trimming pared 3 bases from V and 9 bases from J, leaving 12 bases between. CDR3 protein: CASSFDRLASPLHF. The DNA of the CDR3 is TGTGCCAGCAGTTTTGACAGGTTGGCTTCACCCCTCCACTTT.

V is TRBV6-1 and J is TRBJ1-2, with unresolved D. Germline loops: CDR1 MNHNS, CDR2 SASEGT. There are 16 residues in the CDR3. The V gene lost 0 bases and the J gene lost 6 bases, with 17 bases spanning the gap. The CDR3: CASSEALMATGDGYTF. The CDR3 bases are TGTGCCAGCAGTGAAGCTTTGATGGCGACCGGCGATGGCTACACCTTC.

The gene calls are TRBV6-5 and TRBJ2-7; 10 bases map to TRBD1. Trimming at V came to 10 bases and at J to 2 bases, leaving 5 bases not matched to a gene. There are 13 residues in the CDR3. The germline CDR1 and CDR2 sequences are MNHEY and SVGAGI. As DNA, the CDR3 is TGTGCCACCTGGGACAGGGGTCCCTACGAGCAGTACTTC. Translated: CATWDRGPYEQYF.

This rearrangement joins TRBV5-1 to TRBJ2-1; D not resolved. The germline V gene encodes CDR1 SGHRS and CDR2 YFSETQ. V dropped 3 bases and J dropped 3 bases, with 16 bases sitting between them. This CDR3 has 16 residues. CDR3 bases: TGCGCCAGCAGCTCGCGGTCGGCGGAGTACTACAATGAGCAGTTCTTC. It encodes CASSSRSAEYYNEQFF.

J is TRBJ2-5 and V is TRBV2; 11 bases agree with TRBD2. Per the germline V gene, CDR1 is SNHLY and CDR2 is FYNNEI. The CDR3 consists of 15 residues. V lost 7 bases and J lost 3; bases outside the gene matches: 7. CDR3 in amino acids: CASNLLAGAEETQYF. The CDR3 DNA reads as TGTGCCAGCAACCTACTAGCGGGGGCGGAAGAGACCCAGTACTTC.

The chain uses TRBV7-3 and TRBJ2-2; D is unresolved. Germline-derived CDR1 and CDR2 are SGHTA and FQGTGA. This CDR3 is 13 amino acids long. The DNA for the CDR3 is TGTGCTTGCGGAGCTACGAACACCGGGGAGCTGTTTTTT. Translating it yields CACGATNTGELFF. The full variable domain, in which reference TRBV7-3 and TRBJ2-2 provide the parts outside the CDR3, is GAGVSQTPSNKVTEKGKYVELRCDPISGHTALYWYRQSLGQGPEFLIYFQGTGAADDSGLPNDRFFAVRPEGSVSTLKIQRTERGDSAVYLCACGATNTGELFFGEGSRLTVL.